This record covers a single T cell receptor beta chain. Its binding antigen is unknown. Per-base quality was not reported, and no clone a single base away is much larger than it. TCRbeta CDR3 regions were amplified from genomic DNA by means of the immunoSEQ Assay, a bias-controlled multiplex PCR. Processing in the source paper ran as follows. The number of nucleated cells in each sample was estimated from the amplification of reference gene primers within the assay. To quantify the absolute abundance of each unique TCRbeta CDR3 rearrangement, sequence reads were collapsed and filtered. For each sample, productive Simpson clonality was calculated as the square root of Simpson's diversity index over productive rearrangements. As stored in TCRdb, this immuneACCESS dataset retains in-frame rearrangements with V and J assigned. A fraction of the clones does not appear; measured against another copy, unresolved V genes explain less than half of the discrepancy, and the remainder lacks a known reason. V, J and clone size were drawn from that table, and D and trimming were deduced from the DNA. The table for this sample lists roughly 86,000 clones; around nine tenths of them were counted only once. Around 4.5% of the sample is taken by the ten largest.

This entry is derived from a study of blood T cell repertoires in COVID-19 (dated by TCRdb to 2020 to 2022). Concerning the study at large: The collaborator samples originated in the United States, Italy and Spain and spanned the acute and convalescent phases of COVID-19. The material from the prospective study consisted of cDNA or gDNA derived from T cells, B-cell-depleted T cells, or PBMCs. The dataset comprised deeply sampled blood TCRbeta repertoires from subjects exposed to, actively infected with, or recovered from COVID-19. A freely available public database, intended as a resource for researchers studying the immune response to SARS-CoV-2, is where the repertoires were released. Samples were obtained from the ongoing ImmuneRACE study (first 160 participants) and from over a thousand subjects provided by 6 global collaborators. The sample metadata nearly always contained a de-identified subject ID, COVID-19 status, age in years and sex. Where available, HLA class I and class II types were taken from metadata supplied by the sample provider and were not determined by assay-based typing. Summary of the overall study and its limitations: Clinical and demographic metadata were provided uncurated, with the amount varying by source and participant.

Collaborating institutions collected whole blood in K2EDTA tubes following their own protocols. For TCRbeta analysis, collaborators shipped samples in one of three forms: frozen whole blood, isolated PBMCs, or DNA extracted from either of those sample types. The trim is 3 bases for V and 5 bases for J, with a gap of 4 bases between the germline ends. Looking up the germline V gene (reference sequence) yields CDR1 LNHDA and CDR2 SQIVND. From the cysteine up to the phenylalanine, the CDR3 has a length of 12 residues. CDR3 DNA is the only sequence kept; it has 36 bases, read in frame from the first base.

Specimen: peripheral blood. This clonotype was obtained from a man aged 45 to 65 with active or convalescent COVID-19. This chain joins TRBV19 to TRBJ2-2; the D gene remains uncertain. The CDR3 loop reads CASSIYTGELFF. The DNA sequence follows: TGTGCCAGTAGTATTTATACCGGGGAGCTGTTTTTT.